This TCR beta chain was recorded in a study of cytomegalovirus exposure and HLA in healthy donors. CDR1 SGHRS and CDR2 YFSETQ come from the germline V gene. The V and J ends lost 4 bases and 7 bases respectively, with 15 bases between them. The CDR3 extends over 15 amino acids. The PCR was carried out with 60 Vbeta primers and 13 Jbeta primers. Repertoires were generated with immunoSEQ multiplex PCR, while TCRdb's copy carries only in-frame clones and drops some. This sample has fewer than 200,000 clones, with over 75% found just once. Sequencing input: PBMCs. The chain is built from TRBV5-1 and TRBJ1-6; TRBD1 is a possible D gene (5 bases). This clonotype was sampled from a woman in her forties or fifties in good health and CMV-seropositive. CDR3 nucleotides: TGCGCCAGCAGCCTCGACAGCCTGTTCAATTCACCCCTCCACTTT. Translation: CASSLDSLFNSPLHF.